This entry lists 20 T cell receptor beta chains sequenced from one sample in a study of cytomegalovirus exposure and HLA in healthy donors. Assay used: immunoSEQ multiplex PCR; TCRdb lists only in-frame clones, some missing. In the table there are tens of thousands of clones, roughly nine tenths of which are singletons. The sample comprised PBMCs. These TCRs come from a man in his late teens or twenties in good health and CMV-seronegative.

This chain uses TRBV9 with TRBJ2-5; D may be TRBD2 (7 bases). Trimming pared 7 bases from V and 4 bases from J, leaving 17 bases between. Germline CDR1 and CDR2: SGDLS and YYNGEE. This CDR3 spans 14 amino acids. CDR3 DNA sequence: TGTGCCAGCGGGGGGGCTCGGGCGGGAGAGACCCAGTACTTC. Translating it yields CASGGARAGETQYF. The whole variable domain, filled in from reference TRBV9 and TRBJ2-5, reads DSGVTQTPKHLITATGQRVTLRCSPRSGDLSVYWYQQSLDQGLQFLIQYYNGEERAKGNILERFSAQQFPDLHSELNLSSLELGDSALYFCASGGARAGETQYFGPGTRLLVL.

The chain is built from TRBV5-6 and TRBJ1-2, with D possibly being TRBD1 (6 bases). Germline V gives CDR1 SGHDT, CDR2 YYEEEE. The CDR3 extends over 14 amino acids. Trimming pared 2 bases from V and 3 bases from J, leaving 11 bases between. The CDR3 nucleotides read TGTGCCAGCAGCTTCGGGGGGCTGGACTATGGCTACACCTTC. It translates to CASSFGGLDYGYTF.

The chain carries TRBV4-2 and TRBJ2-1; 12 bases fit TRBD2. The CDR3 has 16 amino acids. V was clipped by 0 bases and J by 7 bases; unmatched bases: 4. CDR1 is LGHNA and CDR2 is YNFKEQ in the germline V gene. The CDR3 DNA reads TGTGCCAGCAGCCAAGATCCTAGCGGGAGGGCGAATGAGCAGTTCTTC. Amino acid sequence: CASSQDPSGRANEQFF.

This chain joins TRBV5-4 and TRBJ2-7, with D possibly TRBD1 on 9 matching bases. V dropped 3 bases and J dropped 5 bases, with 18 bases sitting between them. CDR3 length: 15 residues. Germline loops: CDR1 SGHNT, CDR2 YYREEE (reference sequence). CDR3 sequence (DNA): TGTGCCAGCAGCTCGGGGGGGACAGGGACCCACGAGCAGTACTTC. This translates into CASSSGGTGTHEQYF.

This clone was observed a single time. The rearrangement uses TRBV18 and TRBJ2-1; D is uncertain. V lost 1 base and J lost 3, with 7 bases in between. Germline V gene data show CDR1 as KGHSH and CDR2 as LQKENI. This CDR3 comprises 14 residues. This chain's CDR3 is CASSPRGNYNEQFF. The DNA for the CDR3 is TGTGCCAGCTCACCACGCGGTAACTACAATGAGCAGTTCTTC. Drawing the rest from reference TRBV18 and TRBJ2-1, the complete variable domain is NAGVMQNPRHLVRRRGQEARLRCSPMKGHSHVYWYRQLPEEGLKFMVYLQKENIIDESGMPKERFSAEFPKEGPSILRIQQVVRGDSAAYFCASSPRGNYNEQFFGPGTRLTVL.

CDR3 coding DNA: TGTGCCAGCAGCGTCGGACTAGCGGGCCTCTCCTACGAGCAGTACTTC. Translation gives CASSVGLAGLSYEQYF. The V call is TRBV7-2, the J call TRBJ2-7; 11 bases map to TRBD2. The CDR3 is 16 residues long. J gave up 0 bases and V 5 bases, and 6 bases lay outside the gene matches. CDR1 is SGHTA and CDR2 is FQGNSA in the germline V gene.

The genes are TRBV28 and TRBJ1-3, with TRBD1 matching 9 bases. V was pared by 0 bases and J by 0 bases, with 3 bases of the junction left unmatched. CDR1 and CDR2 from the germline V gene are MDHEN and SYDVKM. CDR3 length equals 17 residues. CDR3 sequence reads: CASSLWGTGSSGNTIYF. The CDR3 DNA reads as TGTGCCAGCAGTTTATGGGGGACAGGGAGCTCTGGAAACACCATATATTTT.

The chain couples TRBV5-1 to TRBJ2-3; TRBD1 matches 8 bases. The CDR3 spans 15 residues. Per the germline V gene, CDR1 is SGHRS and CDR2 is YFSETQ. The J segment lost 1 base and the V segment lost 3 bases, leaving 4 bases of the junction unmatched. Written as DNA, the CDR3 is TGCGCCAGCAGCTCGACAGGGGTGGGCACAGATACGCAGTATTTT. Its protein product is CASSSTGVGTDTQYF.

The V gene is TRBV7-8, the J gene TRBJ1-3; D possibly corresponds to TRBD1 (6 bases). This CDR3 comprises 16 residues. Germline lookup yields CDR1 SGHVS and CDR2 FQNEAQ. Trimming stripped 1 base from V and 2 bases from J, with 12 bases between. In DNA, the CDR3 is TGTGCCAGCAGCTTAGGTCGGTCAGGGGCTGGAAACACCATATATTTT. Its translation: CASSLGRSGAGNTIYF.

CDR3 in amino acids: CAITTPLGDRGYEQYF. In nucleotides, the CDR3 is TGTGCCATCACCACCCCGTTGGGGGACAGGGGCTACGAGCAGTACTTC. The genes are TRBV10-3 and TRBJ2-7; 10 bases line up with TRBD1. The germline V gene has CDR1 ENHRY and CDR2 SYGVKD. Trimming cost V 7 bases and J 3 bases; bases outside gene matches: 12. The CDR3 length is 16 residues.

V usage is TRBV2 and J usage is TRBJ2-7, with D uncertain. The CDR3 is made up of 11 amino acids. CDR1 SNHLY and CDR2 FYNNEI come from the germline V gene. V shed 5 bases and J shed 2 bases, with 4 bases lying between them. CDR3 DNA: TGTGCCAGCAGTATCGCCTACGAGCAGTACTTC. This sequence encodes CASSIAYEQYF.

This rearrangement joins TRBV5-4 to TRBJ1-1, with TRBD1 identical over 11 bases. V gave up 7 bases and J gave up 4 bases; unmatched junction bases: 9. CDR3 length equals 15 residues. Germline-derived CDR1 and CDR2 are SGHNT and YYREEE (reference sequence). CDR3 coding DNA: TGTGCCAGCGGGGTCGGACAGGGGGCACCCACTGAAGCTTTCTTT. This encodes CASGVGQGAPTEAFF. Combining the CDR3 with reference TRBV5-4 and TRBJ1-1 gives the whole variable domain ETGVTQSPTHLIKTRGQQVTLRCSSQSGHNTVSWYQQALGQGPQFIFQYYREEENGRGNFPPRFSGLQFPNYSSELNVNALELDDSALYLCASGVGQGAPTEAFFGQGTRLTVV.

In this sample, this clone turned up once. CDR3 in amino acids: CASSKRESSYNEQFF. DNA of the CDR3: TGTGCCAGTAGTAAGCGTGAAAGCTCCTACAATGAGCAGTTCTTC. V and J are TRBV19 and TRBJ2-1; no clear D. In germline, CDR1 is LNHDA, CDR2 SQIVND (reference sequence). The CDR3 runs to 15 residues. Trimming cost V 4 bases and J 0 bases, with 10 bases left between them.

The chain carries TRBV6-1 and TRBJ2-7; the match to TRBD1 covers 10 bases. The CDR3 has 15 residues. Germline CDR1 reads MNHNS; CDR2 reads SASEGT. J gave up 2 bases and V 2 bases, and 3 bases lay outside the gene matches. The CDR3 bases are TGTGCCAGCAGTGAATCCGGGACAGGGGCCTACGAGCAGTACTTC. Translation gives CASSESGTGAYEQYF.

The genes are TRBV7-3 and TRBJ2-1; 15 bases map to TRBD2. CDR3 size: 19 residues. Losses at the gene ends were 5 bases for V and 9 bases for J; bases not matched to a gene: 17. CDR1 SGHTA and CDR2 FQGTGA come from the germline V gene. In DNA form, the CDR3 reads TGTGCCAGCAGCACAATTATTACCGGGACTAGCGGGAGGACGGCTGAGCAGTTCTTC. It yields the protein CASSTIITGTSGRTAEQFF.

The V and J genes are TRBV7-2 and TRBJ2-1, with 12 bases lining up with TRBD2. Trimming removed 4 bases from V and 3 bases from J; junction bases left unmatched: 1. CDR3 length: 15 residues. CDR1 is SGHTA and CDR2 is FQGNSA in the germline V gene. The CDR3 region is CASSWTSGVYNEQFF. In DNA form, the CDR3 reads TGTGCCAGCAGCTGGACTAGCGGGGTCTACAATGAGCAGTTCTTC.

The V gene is TRBV6-5, the J gene TRBJ2-4; 8 bases are shared with TRBD2. J lost 6 bases, V lost 8 bases, and 9 bases had no gene match. This CDR3 region has 14 residues. Germline V CDR1 and CDR2: MNHEY, SVGAGI. The CDR3 protein is CASGRGGNVNIQYF. The CDR3 coding sequence is TGTGCCAGCGGACGGGGGGGCAATGTAAACATTCAGTACTTC.

This clone has more than one count but fewer than ten. V gene TRBV28 combines with J gene TRBJ1-5, with a possible D match to TRBD1 (6 bases). The CDR3 is 14 residues long. Trimming removed 6 bases from V and 7 bases from J, with 16 bases in between. Germline CDR1 is MDHEN and CDR2 is SYDVKM. The CDR3 DNA reads TGTGCCAGCAGACCAGGGGACCGCGAACAGCCCCAGCATTTT. The encoded protein is CASRPGDREQPQHF.

The chain uses TRBV28 and TRBJ1-1; D not resolved. Trimming left V 4 bases short and J 5 bases short, with 14 bases between. This CDR3 has 14 residues. Germline values: CDR1 MDHEN, CDR2 SYDVKM. The CDR3 bases are TGTGCCAGCAGTTCCTTTCGGGGAAGTACTGAAGCTTTCTTT. It encodes CASSSFRGSTEAFF.

The rearrangement uses TRBV2 and TRBJ2-1; D is perhaps TRBD2 (5 bases). Trimming shortened V by 8 bases and J by 5 bases, and 7 bases separated the two germline ends. Germline V gives CDR1 SNHLY, CDR2 FYNNEI. The CDR3 spans 11 residues. In nucleotides, the CDR3 is TGTGCCAGCTCGGGAAACAATGAGCAGTTCTTC. Translation gives CASSGNNEQFF.